These 26 T cell receptor beta chains came from one sample sequenced in a study of blood T cells in healthy people across ages. With a J-beta primer mix and a sample-barcoded 5' primer, a second PCR ran about 7 to 12 cycles. TCRdb reanalysed the 5' RACE reads using MiXCR and keeps one entry per CDR3 protein. The sample carries about 1 million distinct CDR3 sequences, around 43% recorded once. The sample taken for sequencing was blood. The source is a woman aged 55-70 years in good health.

As concerns this clonotype: Being one base from a much bigger clone, this may be a read error. The chain is built from TRBV7-2 and TRBJ2-3; D is perhaps TRBD2 (5 bases). Trimming stripped 2 bases from V and 6 bases from J, with 15 bases between. The CDR3 extends over 15 amino acids. The V gene's germline CDR1 is SGHTA and CDR2 FQGNSA. CDR3 in DNA: TGTGCCAGCAGCTTAAAACGAGCGGCTCGGGATACGCAGTATTTT. Its protein is CASSLKRAARDTQYF.

This chain uses TRBV9 with TRBJ2-1; 13 positions match TRBD2. Germline CDR1 reads SGDLS; CDR2 reads YYNGEE. The CDR3 loop spans 15 amino acids. V lost 2 bases, J lost 9 bases, and 5 bases stayed unmatched. The CDR3 loop reads CASSVGTSGIVEQFF. The CDR3 DNA reads TGTGCCAGCAGCGTCGGGACTAGCGGGATAGTTGAGCAGTTCTTC.

This clonotype turned up a few times. This sequence joins TRBV29-1 and TRBJ2-7; D is perhaps TRBD1 (5 bases). This CDR3 region has 11 residues. Deletions cut 5 bases from V and 1 base from J, with 6 bases between. The germline CDR1 and CDR2 sequences are SQVTM and ANQGSEA. CDR3 in amino acids: CSVRQSYEQYF. Written as DNA, the CDR3 is TGCAGCGTTAGACAGTCCTACGAGCAGTACTTC.

A few counts support this clonotype. This chain uses TRBV5-1 with TRBJ2-1, with TRBD1 matching over 7 bases. The J call may be wrong; the DNA end is better matched by TRBJ2-7. Germline CDR1 reads SGHRS; CDR2 reads YFSETQ. The CDR3 sequence is 15 residues long. The CDR3 DNA reads as TGCGCCAGCTCCCCAGGGGACAGAGATTACAATGAGCAGTACTTC. Translating it yields CASSPGDRDYNEQYF.

This clonotype has ten or more counts. This chain connects TRBV6-2 or TRBV6-3 to TRBJ2-5; TRBD1 might be the D (5 bases). V was pared by 2 bases and J by 5 bases, with 9 bases between. CDR1 is MNHEY and CDR2 is SVGEGT in the germline V gene. The CDR3 spans 13 residues. CDR3 loop: CASSYGYRETQYF. The DNA of the CDR3 is TGTGCCAGCAGTTACGGTTACAGGGAGACCCAGTACTTC.

This clonotype was observed a few times. The V gene is TRBV27, the J gene TRBJ2-7; 9 nucleotides match TRBD1. CDR3 length: 14 amino acids. Germline lookup yields CDR1 MNHEY and CDR2 SMNVEV (reference sequence). V shed 4 bases and J 3 bases; nucleotides not matched to a gene: 4. CDR3 region: CASSSRTGDYEQYF. DNA for the CDR3: TGTGCCAGCAGTTCTCGGACAGGGGACTACGAGCAGTACTTC.

V gene TRBV5-1 combines with J gene TRBJ2-1; a possible D gene is TRBD1 (5 bases). Germline V gives CDR1 SGHRS, CDR2 YFSETQ. This CDR3 contains 15 residues. Trimming cost V 4 bases and J 0 bases, with 11 bases left between them. As DNA, the CDR3 is TGCGCCAGCAGCACCCCAGGGTCCTCCTACAATGAGCAGTTCTTC. Translation gives CASSTPGSSYNEQFF.

This clonotype was found many times. The chain couples TRBV7-3 to TRBJ2-1, with 12 bases aligning to TRBD2. Germline CDR1 SGHTA, CDR2 FQGTGA. The CDR3 runs 14 residues. The J segment lost 7 bases and the V segment lost 5 bases, leaving 3 bases of the junction unmatched. DNA for the CDR3: TGTGCCAGCAGCCCCCTAGCGGGAGGGAATGAGCAGTTCTTC. This translates into CASSPLAGGNEQFF.

This clonotype was seen more than once but under ten times. The rearrangement joins TRBV2 to TRBJ2-7; TRBD1 might be the D (5 bases). Germline CDR1 reads SNHLY; CDR2 reads FYNNEI. Trimming stripped 1 base from V and 10 bases from J, with 14 bases between. This CDR3 region has 13 residues. Here the CDR3 DNA reads TGTGCCAGCAGTGAAGAGCAGGGTGGAACCCAGTACTTC. Its translation: CASSEEQGGTQYF.

In its sample, this clonotype was seen a few times. This chain uses TRBV7-2 with TRBJ1-4; tentative D call: TRBD1 (5 bases). V was pared by 1 base and J by 1 base, with 7 bases between. The CDR3 has 15 amino acids. Germline V CDR1 and CDR2: SGHTA, FQGNSA. CDR3 sequence (DNA): TGTGCCAGCAGCTTAGATGGGGGAACTAATGAAAAACTGTTTTTT. Translating it yields CASSLDGGTNEKLFF.

The rearrangement uses TRBV9 and TRBJ2-5; 8 bases match TRBD1. The V and J ends lost 3 bases and 4 bases, in that order; junction bases with no gene match: 14. The CDR3 consists of 17 residues. Germline CDR1 is SGDLS and CDR2 is YYNGEE. Written as DNA, the CDR3 is TGTGCCAGCAGCGGGGCGGACAGGGTGGCAGTTGGAGAGACCCAGTACTTC. Translated, it gives CASSGADRVAVGETQYF. The whole variable domain, remainder taken from reference TRBV9 and TRBJ2-5, is DSGVTQTPKHLITATGQRVTLRCSPRSGDLSVYWYQQSLDQGLQFLIQYYNGEERAKGNILERFSAQQFPDLHSELNLSSLELGDSALYFCASSGADRVAVGETQYFGPGTRLLVL.

This clonotype has just one count. The CDR3 region has the DNA TGTGCCATCAGTGGGGGAACAGGATATGCTGAGCAGTACTTC. Protein sequence: CAISGGTGYAEQYF. V and J are TRBV10-3 and TRBJ2-4, with D possibly matching TRBD1 (5 bases). The V and J ends lost 4 bases and 13 bases respectively, with 20 bases between them. CDR1 and CDR2 from the germline V gene are ENHRY and SYGVKD. The CDR3 runs to 14 residues.

Points on this clonotype: This clone may be a read error of a much larger clone one base away. The chain combines TRBV6-1 with TRBJ2-7; D is uncertain. The CDR3 runs 11 residues. Germline V gene sequence: CDR1 MNHNS, CDR2 SASEGT. V gave up 4 bases and J gave up 3 bases, with 4 bases separating them. CDR3 in DNA: TGTGCCAGCAGTGGTTACTACGAGCAGTACTTC. This sequence encodes CASSGYYEQYF.

The rearrangement links TRBV6-5 to TRBJ1-2; the D gene is possibly TRBD1 (6 bases). V was pared by 2 bases and J by 2 bases, with 12 bases between. This CDR3 is built from 15 residues. Germline assignment: CDR1 MNHEY and CDR2 SVGAGI. The CDR3 DNA sequence: TGTGCCAGCAGTTACACATCAACAGGGAACTATGGCTACACCTTC. This translates into CASSYTSTGNYGYTF.

The gene calls are TRBV15 and TRBJ2-1; D call uncertain. The germline CDR1 and CDR2 sequences are LNHNV and YYDKDF (reference sequence). This CDR3 region has 13 residues. V lost 5 bases, J lost 8 bases, and 13 bases lay in between. The DNA for the CDR3 is TGTGCCACCAGCCCTATTGGCGTTGATGAGCAGTTCTTC. As protein: CATSPIGVDEQFF.

This clonotype has ten or more counts. Here the CDR3 DNA reads TGCAGCGTTGAACCAGGGGCCAAAGAGACCCAGTACTTC. Its protein product is CSVEPGAKETQYF. This chain joins TRBV29-1 and TRBJ2-5, with D possibly matching TRBD1 (6 bases). Germline-derived CDR1 and CDR2 are SQVTM and ANQGSEA. CDR3 length: 13 residues. The germline V and J ends were trimmed by 2 bases and 3 bases, with 10 bases remaining between them.

This chain links TRBV29-1 with TRBJ2-7; D call uncertain. Trimming cost V 4 bases and J 5 bases, with 3 bases left between them. Germline V gene sequence: CDR1 SQVTM, CDR2 ANQGSEA. This CDR3 is built from 9 residues. The CDR3 reads CSVVDEQYF. CDR3 sequence (DNA): TGCAGCGTTGTGGACGAGCAGTACTTC.

The chain recombines TRBV6-2 or TRBV6-3 with TRBJ2-7; the match to TRBD2 covers 13 bases. Germline CDR1 and CDR2: MNHEY and SVGEGT. V shed 2 bases and J 0 bases; nucleotides not matched to a gene: 10. CDR3 length: 19 amino acids. This chain's CDR3 is CASSYQPQRTSGSSYEQYF. In DNA form, the CDR3 reads TGTGCCAGCAGTTACCAACCCCAAAGGACTAGCGGGAGCTCCTACGAGCAGTACTTC.

This clonotype showed up just a few times. This chain joins TRBV29-1 and TRBJ2-1; 9 positions agree with TRBD2. Trimming removed 4 bases from V and 8 bases from J; junction bases left unmatched: 9. This CDR3 comprises 14 residues. Per the germline V gene, CDR1 is SQVTM and CDR2 is ANQGSEA. CDR3 nucleotide sequence: TGCAGCGTTGCTACTCTAGCGGGACGCCATGAGCAGTTCTTC. It is translated as CSVATLAGRHEQFF.

This clonotype showed up just a few times. The genes are TRBV20-1 and TRBJ2-3, with 7 bases identical to TRBD2. V shed 5 bases, J shed 3 bases, and the junction held 8 bases outside the gene matches. The V gene's germline CDR1 is DFQATT and CDR2 SNEGSKA (reference sequence). This CDR3 contains 14 residues. The CDR3 bases are TGCAGTGCTCTTGGACTAGATCCAACAGATACGCAGTATTTT. Protein: CSALGLDPTDTQYF.

The table lists this clonotype with many counts. V gene TRBV12-3 or TRBV12-4 combines with J gene TRBJ2-7, with no clear D. V was trimmed by 1 base and J by 0 bases, leaving 7 bases between them. The CDR3 runs to 14 residues. Here the CDR3 DNA reads TGTGCCAGCAGTTTAGGACCGCGCTCCTACGAGCAGTACTTC. Translated, it gives CASSLGPRSYEQYF.

The genes are TRBV20-1 and TRBJ2-7; 9 nucleotides match TRBD2. CDR3 length equals 15 residues. J was trimmed by 2 bases and V by 1 base; bases with no gene match: 6. Germline V lookup: CDR1 DFQATT, CDR2 SNEGSKA (reference sequence). The CDR3 here is CSARGGGRGTYEQYF. CDR3 sequence (DNA): TGCAGTGCTAGAGGCGGCGGGAGGGGAACCTACGAGCAGTACTTC.

This clonotype appeared many times. The junction differs from germline at one of its ends, possibly a read error. This chain joins TRBV10-3 and TRBJ2-7, with 11 bases fitting TRBD2. The CDR3 is 14 amino acids. CDR1 and CDR2 from the germline V gene are ENHRY and SYGVKD. The CDR3 nucleotides are TGTGCCACCAGTAGCGGGAGGGCCTCCTACGAGCAGTACTTC. Amino acid sequence: CATSSGRASYEQYF.

The V and J genes are TRBV7-3 and TRBJ1-1; possible D gene TRBD1, 5 bases. Trimming pared 1 base from V and 1 base from J, leaving 13 bases between. The CDR3 is 16 residues long. From germline, CDR1 is SGHTA and CDR2 FQGTGA. CDR3 nucleotides: TGTGCCAGCAGCTTAATAGGTCTGGGGCCGAACACTGAAGCTTTCTTT. This codes for CASSLIGLGPNTEAFF.

The chain joins TRBV15 to TRBJ2-1; no definite D call. The ends were cut back, 1 base at V and 3 bases at J, with 7 bases in the middle. CDR1 and CDR2 from the germline V gene are LNHNV and YYDKDF (reference sequence). The CDR3 has 14 amino acids. The CDR3 is CATSRVDHYNEQFF. For the CDR3, the DNA is TGTGCCACCAGCAGAGTTGACCACTACAATGAGCAGTTCTTC.

There are a few counts of this clonotype. This chain joins TRBV6-5 and TRBJ1-5, with D perhaps matching TRBD1 (5 bases). Trimming took off 5 bases at V and 6 bases at J, with 17 bases between the two ends. The CDR3 is 15 amino acids. Germline values: CDR1 MNHEY, CDR2 SVGAGI. CDR3 in amino acids: CASSEGEGLRQPQHF. CDR3 nucleotides: TGTGCCAGCAGTGAGGGAGAGGGGCTCCGTCAGCCCCAGCATTTT.